This T cell receptor beta chain stems from a study of shared clonotypes between healthy human individuals. Study-level findings and limits: Naive CD4 clonotypes were shared across several donors at about 5%. Depth of sequencing was expected to influence donor clonotype sharing.

The junction had 10 bases not matched to a gene; V was cut back by 3 bases and J by 3 bases. This CDR3 region has 16 residues. The germline V gene has CDR1 LNHDA and CDR2 SQIVND (reference sequence). Comment on this clone: Its target is not known.

Naive CD45RA+ and memory CD45RA-negative subsets were split from CD4+ cells. The study ran the assay at deep level. Using immunoSEQ multiplex PCR, the repertoire was profiled, and TCRdb retains in-frame clones only, with some absent. Found here are some 2,500,000 clones, approximately 93% of them singletons; the top ten hold 0.36%. Sequenced material: naive CD4+ T cells from PBMCs. Subset indicated: CD45RA+ positively selected. This TCR derives from a man younger than 35 in good health. Some clones in this sample may be carry-over from other donors' samples. The gene calls are TRBV19 and TRBJ1-2, with TRBD1 matching 7 bases. CDR3 protein: CASSILSGRGYYGYTF. The CDR3 DNA follows: TGTGCCAGTAGTATCCTAAGTGGCAGGGGGTACTATGGCTACACCTTC.